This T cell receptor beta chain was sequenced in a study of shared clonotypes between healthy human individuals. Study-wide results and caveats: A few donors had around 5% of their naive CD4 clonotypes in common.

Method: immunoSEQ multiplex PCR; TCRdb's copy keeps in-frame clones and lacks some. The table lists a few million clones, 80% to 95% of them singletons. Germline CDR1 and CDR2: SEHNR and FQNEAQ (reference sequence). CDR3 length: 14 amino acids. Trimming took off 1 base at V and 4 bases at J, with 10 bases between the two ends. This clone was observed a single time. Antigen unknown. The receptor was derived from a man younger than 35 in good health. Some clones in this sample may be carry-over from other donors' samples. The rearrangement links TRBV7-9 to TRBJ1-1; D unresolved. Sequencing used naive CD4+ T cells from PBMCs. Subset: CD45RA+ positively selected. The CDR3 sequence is CASSLGVTTTEAFF. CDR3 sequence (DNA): TGTGCCAGCAGCTTAGGGGTGACCACCACTGAAGCTTTCTTT. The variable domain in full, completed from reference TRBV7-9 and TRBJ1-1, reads DTGVSQNPRHKITKRGQNVTFRCDPISEHNRLYWYRQTLGQGPEFLTYFQNEAQLEKSRLLSDRFSAERPKGSFSTLEIQRTEQGDSAMYLCASSLGVTTTEAFFGQGTRLTVV.